The T cell receptor beta chain under discussion was sequenced for a study of vaccination and CD4 T cells after COVID-19 (dated by TCRdb to 2021 to 2024). With respect to the entire study: Six males and four females were included in the convalescent cohort, with two Hispanic individuals, seven Caucasians, two Asians and one multiracial person represented. Control cultures used a CEFX viral epitope pool as positive control, an HIV-1 Nef peptide pool as negative control, or no peptide. The time from the second vaccine dose to post-vaccine blood sampling had a median of roughly 79 days and ranged from about 13 to 250 days. Overlapping spike peptide pools from SARS-CoV-2 and from the common cold coronaviruses HCoV-NL63, HCoV-OC43 and HCoV-229E were used as culture stimuli. Post-COVID blood samples from convalescent patients were collected a median of about 110 days after diagnosis, with a range of 35 to 161 days. In 10 COVID-19 convalescent patients and a few infection-naive healthy vaccine recipients, the spike-specific CD4+ TCR repertoire before mRNA vaccination was compared with the repertoire after mRNA vaccination. Participants received two doses of either the Pfizer-BioNTech BNT162b2 vaccine (n=8) or the Moderna mRNA-1273 vaccine (n=2).

Deletion took 1 base off V and 16 bases off J, with a span of 8 bases between the germline ends. CDR1 and CDR2 (SNHLY, FYNNEI) derive from the germline V gene. From its cysteine to its phenylalanine, the CDR3 spans 11 amino acids. Only the CDR3 DNA is retained, 33 bases long and in frame from the first base. A remark on this clonotype: Which antigen it targets is not known. No much larger clone is present one base from it, and per-base qualities are unavailable.

The paper's findings and limits, for the study overall: Of the vaccine-specific clones found in convalescent patients, nearly all (304 of 307) were mono-reactive for SARS-CoV-2 spike instead of being cross-reactive with common cold coronaviruses. In convalescent patients, a median approximately 90% of post-vaccine SARS-CoV-2-reactive clones were detected only after vaccination, suggesting vaccine-specific priming. Although the median number of SARS-CoV-2-reactive clonotypes went up from approximately 20 after infection to 38 after vaccination, the increase was not significant. Only a relatively small number of convalescent patients were included in the study, and early timepoints following natural infection were not analyzed.

The library relied on PCR. At the Johns Hopkins FTIC core, DNA from the cultured CD4+ T cells underwent TCR sequencing with the Oncomine TCR Beta short-read assay. The QIAamp micro DNA kit was used to extract genomic DNA from the cultured CD4+ T cells. The Oncomine TCR Beta libraries from cultured CD4+ T cells were pooled using unique dual indexes and then sequenced on an Illumina iSeq 100. The published analysis was carried out like this. Non-productive sequences were removed, and CDR3s that did not start with C, did not end with F or W, or were shorter than 7 amino acids were discarded. Antigen-specific clonotypes were identified with the MANAFEST web application by comparing peptide-stimulated wells with reference and other culture wells. An FDR below 0.05, an odds ratio above 5, and a productive frequency above 0.1% in at least two of three replicate wells were required for clones to be considered positive. Cross-reactive clonotypes were defined as significantly expanded in both SARS-CoV-2 spike wells and at least one common cold coronavirus spike condition. Similarity between CDR3 sequences was evaluated in R version 3.6.1 using Levenshtein distances (stringdist) and unrooted phylogenetic trees (ape). TCRdb itself trimmed the public reads at Q25 with fastp, ran MiXCR and retained productive beta chains. For every CDR3 protein sequence, its rows merge into one entry that carries the most common genes and DNA. The V and J calls, along with clone size, are taken from TCRdb and not from the paper's own processing. For this sample there are about 16,000 distinct CDR3 sequences; 36% appear just once. The ten largest clonotypes hold approximately 23% of the sample.

This specimen's treatment or condition label, per the study, means: roughly ten-day PBMC culture with coronavirus spike peptide pools or control peptides (ViraFEST assay). The ViraFEST assay was used in the study, in which antigen-specific T cells were expanded with peptide pools and expanded clonotypes were subsequently identified by TCR sequencing. Negative nucleocapsid antibody tests taken both before and after vaccination confirmed that the healthy vaccine recipients had no prior SARS-CoV-2 infection. PBMCs were cultured at under 2.5 million per well in IMDM supplemented with about 5% human AB serum and about 9.5 IU/ml IL-2, with about 10 ug/ml peptide pools added. On days 3 and 7, half of the culture medium was replaced with fresh IL-2-containing medium. Once the cells had been in culture for roughly 11 days, the EasySep CD4+ T cell isolation kit was used to isolate CD4+ T cells by negative selection. PBMCs were separated from whole blood using Ficoll-Paque Plus gradient centrifugation and then either used fresh or cryopreserved at -140C. Culture conditions were generally each tested in triplicate wells.

The TCR comes from a human donor who received a COVID-19 vaccine. The rearranged segments are TRBV2 and TRBJ1-6, with the D gene not clear enough to name. Material: CD4+ T cells from blood, cultured in vitro, obtained before SARS-CoV-2 vaccination. The nucleotide sequence is TGTGCCAGCAGTGAAGTCCTCGCGCTCCACTTT. Translated, this is CASSEVLALHF.